These T cell receptor beta chains were read from a single sample in a study of shared clonotypes between healthy human individuals. The method was immunoSEQ multiplex PCR; TCRdb's version includes in-frame clones alone and lacks a portion of them. The profile shows about 1,800,000 clones, about 95% of them singletons. Specimen: naive CD8+ T cells sorted from blood. The receptors shown here come from a man aged 18 to 30 in good health. Each CDR3 is given with its conserved first and last residue. The order of the fields is V gene, J gene, CDR3 protein.

TRBV19,TRBJ2-2,CASRNLGTGELFF
TRBV7-9,TRBJ2-1,CASSRGTSGGLSYNEQFF
TRBV19,TRBJ1-1,CASTETRGAEAFF
TRBV13,TRBJ2-2,CASGLGRYTGELFF
TRBV5-6,TRBJ2-7,CASSWGTAGEQYF
TRBV18,TRBJ2-7,CASSLQPELGEQYF
TRBV30,TRBJ2-1,CAWSVHSDYNEQFF
TRBV19,TRBJ2-1,CASRSGTSPDEQFF
TRBV19,TRBJ2-7,CASSIAGLDEQYF
TRBV9,TRBJ1-2,CASSLNGVYGYTF
TRBV27,TRBJ1-1,CASSLGRRTEAFF
TRBV19,TRBJ2-1,CASSSALEYNEQFF
TRBV7-9,TRBJ2-7,CASSLARAYEQYF
TRBV6-1,TRBJ1-5,CASSEVIQILRDQPQHF
TRBV9,TRBJ2-1,CASSPIAGGDNEQFF
TRBV30,TRBJ2-7,CAWSVWGDYEQYF
TRBV30,TRBJ2-7,CAWTPGTPYEQYF
TRBV29-1,TRBJ2-7,CSAGPRAYEQYF
TRBV7-8,TRBJ2-1,CASSSDNEQFF
TRBV27,TRBJ2-1,CASSSIAVSSYNEQFF
TRBV19,TRBJ2-5,CASSTGTGPQETQYF
TRBV5-8,TRBJ2-2,CASSLSPGTGELFF
TRBV27,TRBJ1-4,CASSPLPGQSREKLFF
TRBV5-4,TRBJ1-1,CASSFSMQNTEAFF
TRBV4-3,TRBJ2-2,CASSPRGEEGTGELFF
TRBV7-6,TRBJ2-7,CASSPRTSYEQYF
TRBV6-5,TRBJ2-3,CASSPPTSGTDTQYF
TRBV7-6,TRBJ2-3,CASSLGQGLAGEFSTDTQYF
TRBV11-2,TRBJ1-1,CASSLPDGMNTEAFF